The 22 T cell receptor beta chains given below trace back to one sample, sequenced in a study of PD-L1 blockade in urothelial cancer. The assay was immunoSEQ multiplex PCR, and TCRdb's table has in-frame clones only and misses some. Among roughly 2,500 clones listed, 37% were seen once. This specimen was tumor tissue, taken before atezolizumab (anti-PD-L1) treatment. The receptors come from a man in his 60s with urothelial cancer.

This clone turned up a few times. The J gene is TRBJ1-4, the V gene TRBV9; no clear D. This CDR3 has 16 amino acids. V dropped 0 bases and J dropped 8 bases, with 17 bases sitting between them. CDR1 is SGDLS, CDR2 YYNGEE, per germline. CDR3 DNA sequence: TGTGCCAGCAGCGTAGTATGGTGCGAGGCGATGGAAAAACTGTTTTTT. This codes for CASSVVWCEAMEKLFF.

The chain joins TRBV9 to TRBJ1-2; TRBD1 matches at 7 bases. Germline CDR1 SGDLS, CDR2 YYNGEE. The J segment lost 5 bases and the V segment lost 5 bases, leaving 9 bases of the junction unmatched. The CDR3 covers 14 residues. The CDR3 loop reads CASRETGTVYGYTF. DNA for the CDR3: TGTGCCAGCAGGGAAACCGGGACAGTTTATGGCTACACCTTC.

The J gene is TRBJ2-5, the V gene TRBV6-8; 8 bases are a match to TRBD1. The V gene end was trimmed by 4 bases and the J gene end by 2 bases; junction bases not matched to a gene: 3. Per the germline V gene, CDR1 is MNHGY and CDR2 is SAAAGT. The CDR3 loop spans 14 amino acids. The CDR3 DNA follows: TGTGCCAGCAGTTTGACAGGGGTTCAAGAGACCCAGTACTTC. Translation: CASSLTGVQETQYF.

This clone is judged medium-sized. CDR3 nucleotides: TGTGCCAGCAGCGCCCTAGCGGGGGACTCCACAGATACGCAGTATTTT. Translated, it gives CASSALAGDSTDTQYF. V usage is TRBV6-7 and J usage is TRBJ2-3; 10 bases are a match to TRBD2. TRBV6-7 is noted as an ORF with a role that remains uncertain. The CDR3 is 16 residues long. V dropped 6 bases and J dropped 2; count of bases not matched to a gene: 8.

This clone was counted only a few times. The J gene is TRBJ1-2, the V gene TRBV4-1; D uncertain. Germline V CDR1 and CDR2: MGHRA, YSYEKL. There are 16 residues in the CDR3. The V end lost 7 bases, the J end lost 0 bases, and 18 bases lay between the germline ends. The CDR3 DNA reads TGCGCCAGCACCACTACGGCCGCGGGAGCTAACTATGGCTACACCTTC. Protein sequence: CASTTTAAGANYGYTF.

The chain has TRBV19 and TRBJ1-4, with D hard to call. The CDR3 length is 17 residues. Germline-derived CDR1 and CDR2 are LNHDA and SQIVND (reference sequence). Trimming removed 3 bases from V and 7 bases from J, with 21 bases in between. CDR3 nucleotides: TGTGCCAGTAGTATGTGGGGATCGGACGTCCCGGGTGAAAAACTGTTTTTT. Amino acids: CASSMWGSDVPGEKLFF. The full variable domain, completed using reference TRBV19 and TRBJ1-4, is DGGITQSPKYLFRKEGQNVTLSCEQNLNHDAMYWYRQDPGQGLRLIYYSQIVNDFQKGDIAEGYSVSREKKESFPLTVTSAQKNPTAFYLCASSMWGSDVPGEKLFFGSGTQLSVL.

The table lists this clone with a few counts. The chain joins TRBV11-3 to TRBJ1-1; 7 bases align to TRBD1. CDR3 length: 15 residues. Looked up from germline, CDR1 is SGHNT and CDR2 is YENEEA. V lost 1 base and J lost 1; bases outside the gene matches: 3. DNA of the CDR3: TGTGCCAGCAGCTTAGGGGGACAGCGGAACACTGAAGCTTTCTTT. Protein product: CASSLGGQRNTEAFF.

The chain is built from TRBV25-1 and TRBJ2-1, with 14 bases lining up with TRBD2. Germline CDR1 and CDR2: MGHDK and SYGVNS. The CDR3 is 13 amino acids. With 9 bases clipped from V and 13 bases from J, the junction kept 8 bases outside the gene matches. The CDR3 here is CASRLGTSGSQFF. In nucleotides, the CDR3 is TGTGCCAGTCGTCTAGGGACTAGCGGGAGCCAGTTCTTC.

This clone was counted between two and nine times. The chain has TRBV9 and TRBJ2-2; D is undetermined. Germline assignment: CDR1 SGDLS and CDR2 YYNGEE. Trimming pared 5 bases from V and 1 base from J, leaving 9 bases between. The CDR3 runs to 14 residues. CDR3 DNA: TGTGCCAGCAGTTCACACAGGAACACCGGGGAGCTGTTTTTT. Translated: CASSSHRNTGELFF.

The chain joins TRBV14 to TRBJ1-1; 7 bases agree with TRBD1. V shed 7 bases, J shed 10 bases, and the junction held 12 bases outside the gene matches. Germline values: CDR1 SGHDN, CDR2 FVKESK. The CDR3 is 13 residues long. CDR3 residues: CASNPTGYARAFF. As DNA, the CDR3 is TGTGCCAGCAACCCGACAGGGTATGCCCGAGCTTTCTTT.

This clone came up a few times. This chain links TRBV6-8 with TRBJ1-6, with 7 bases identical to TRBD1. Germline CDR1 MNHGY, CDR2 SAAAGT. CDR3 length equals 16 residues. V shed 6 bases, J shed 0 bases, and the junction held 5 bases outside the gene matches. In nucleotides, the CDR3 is TGTGCCAGCAGACAACAGGGGAGCTCCTATAATTCACCCCTCCACTTT. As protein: CASRQQGSSYNSPLHF.

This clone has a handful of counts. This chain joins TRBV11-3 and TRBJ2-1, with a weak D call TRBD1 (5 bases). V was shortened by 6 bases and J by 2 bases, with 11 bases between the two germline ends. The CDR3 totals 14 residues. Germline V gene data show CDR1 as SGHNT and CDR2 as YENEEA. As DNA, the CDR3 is TGTGCCAGCAGTTTTTGGGGCCCCTACAATGAGCAGTTCTTC. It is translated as CASSFWGPYNEQFF.

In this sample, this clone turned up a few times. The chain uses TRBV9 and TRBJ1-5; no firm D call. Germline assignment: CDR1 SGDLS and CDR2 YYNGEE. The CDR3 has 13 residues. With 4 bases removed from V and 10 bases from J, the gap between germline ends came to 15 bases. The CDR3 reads CASSLEGVDPQHF. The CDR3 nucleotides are TGTGCCAGCAGCTTAGAAGGTGTAGATCCCCAGCATTTT.

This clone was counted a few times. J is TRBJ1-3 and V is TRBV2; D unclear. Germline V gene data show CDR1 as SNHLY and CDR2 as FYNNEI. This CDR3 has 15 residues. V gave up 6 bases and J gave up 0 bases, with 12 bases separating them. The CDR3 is CASSSRENSGNTIYF. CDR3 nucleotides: TGTGCCAGCAGCTCGAGGGAGAACTCTGGAAACACCATATATTTT. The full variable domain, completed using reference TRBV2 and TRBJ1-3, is EPEVTQTPSHQVTQMGQEVILRCVPISNHLYFYWYRQILGQKVEFLVSFYNNEISEKSEIFDDQFSVERPDGSNFTLKIRSTKLEDSAMYFCASSSRENSGNTIYFGEGSWLTVV.

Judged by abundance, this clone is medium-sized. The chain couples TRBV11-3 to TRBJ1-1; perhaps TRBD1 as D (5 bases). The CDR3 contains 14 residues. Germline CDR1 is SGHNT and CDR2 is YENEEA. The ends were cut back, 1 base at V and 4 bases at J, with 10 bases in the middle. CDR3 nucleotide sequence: TGTGCCAGCAGCTTAGGGGTTGGGGCCACTGAAGCTTTCTTT. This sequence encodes CASSLGVGATEAFF.

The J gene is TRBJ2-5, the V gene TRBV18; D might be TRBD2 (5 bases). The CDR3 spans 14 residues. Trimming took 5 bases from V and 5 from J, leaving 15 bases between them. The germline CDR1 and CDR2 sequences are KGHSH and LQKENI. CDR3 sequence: CASSSDSALETQYF. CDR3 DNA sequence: TGTGCCAGCTCATCGGACTCGGCTTTGGAGACCCAGTACTTC.

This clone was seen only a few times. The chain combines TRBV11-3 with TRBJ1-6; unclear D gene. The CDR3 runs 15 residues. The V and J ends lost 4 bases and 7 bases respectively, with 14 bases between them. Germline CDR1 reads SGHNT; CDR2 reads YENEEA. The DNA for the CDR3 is TGTGCCAGCAGCTCCCTCCAGGCGATAAATTCACCCCTCCACTTT. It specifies CASSSLQAINSPLHF.

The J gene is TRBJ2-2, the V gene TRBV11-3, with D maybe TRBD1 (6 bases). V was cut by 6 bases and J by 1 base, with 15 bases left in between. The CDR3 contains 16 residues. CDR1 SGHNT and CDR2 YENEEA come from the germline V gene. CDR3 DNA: TGTGCCAGCAGTCAAAGGGGGACAATGAACACCGGGGAGCTGTTTTTT. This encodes CASSQRGTMNTGELFF.

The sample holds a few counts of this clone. CDR3 DNA sequence: TGTGCCAGCAGTTACAGGCAGAACACTGAAGCTTTCTTT. This sequence encodes CASSYRQNTEAFF. V is TRBV6-8 and J is TRBJ1-1; D unclear. The CDR3 totals 13 residues. Deletions cut 2 bases from V and 1 base from J, with 5 bases between. Germline lookup yields CDR1 MNHGY and CDR2 SAAAGT.

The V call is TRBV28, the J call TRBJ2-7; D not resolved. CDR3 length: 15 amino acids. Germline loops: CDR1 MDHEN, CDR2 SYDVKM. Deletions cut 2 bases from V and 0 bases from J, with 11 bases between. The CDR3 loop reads CASSLIQQSSYEQYF. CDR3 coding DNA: TGTGCCAGCAGTTTAATACAGCAATCCTCCTACGAGCAGTACTTC.

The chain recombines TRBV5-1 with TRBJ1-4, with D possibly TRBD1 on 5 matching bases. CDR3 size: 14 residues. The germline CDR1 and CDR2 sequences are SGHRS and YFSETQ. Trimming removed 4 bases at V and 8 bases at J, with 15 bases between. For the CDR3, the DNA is TGCGCCAGCAGCCAAACCGGACAAAGGGAAAAACTGTTTTTT. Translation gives CASSQTGQREKLFF.

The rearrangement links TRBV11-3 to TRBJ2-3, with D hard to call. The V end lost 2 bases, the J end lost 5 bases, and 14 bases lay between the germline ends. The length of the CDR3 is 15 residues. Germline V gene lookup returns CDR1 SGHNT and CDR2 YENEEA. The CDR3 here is CASSLLFGLRDTQYF. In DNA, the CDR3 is TGTGCCAGCAGCTTACTCTTTGGGTTGAGAGATACGCAGTATTTT.